A selection of T cell receptor beta chains follows, all from one sample in a study of T-cell memory formation after mild COVID-19. Each CDR3 protein is one row after TCRdb ran MiXCR on the 5' RACE reads. The sample gives over 350,000 distinct CDR3 sequences, more than 15% of which show up once; under 25% is in the top ten. Sequencing used PBMCs or a T cell subset sorted from them (not recorded which). These receptors all come from a young man who had mild COVID-19 (a few samples of this study predate the infection). Cell type and time point are not known. Each CDR3 is given with its conserved first and last residue. The order of the fields is J gene, V gene, CDR3 protein.

J gene: TRBJ1-5
V gene: TRBV4-1
CDR3 protein: CASSQVWPTTRSRVNQPQHF

J gene: TRBJ2-3
V gene: TRBV4-3
CDR3 protein: CASSQEGQSTDTQYF

J gene: TRBJ2-5
V gene: TRBV12-3/TRBV12-4
CDR3 protein: CASSFGTGSSQETQYF

J gene: TRBJ2-3
V gene: TRBV7-2
CDR3 protein: CASSLALLARERDTDTQYF

J gene: TRBJ2-2
V gene: TRBV7-2
CDR3 protein: CASSQRFGELFF

J gene: TRBJ1-2
V gene: TRBV4-2
CDR3 protein: CASSQEFLFSGRYGYTF

J gene: TRBJ2-6
V gene: TRBV15
CDR3 protein: CATSSVAGGKSLGANVLTF

J gene: TRBJ2-5
V gene: TRBV18
CDR3 protein: CASSAGIGETQYF

J gene: TRBJ1-2
V gene: TRBV7-9
CDR3 protein: CASSPGQGALSGYGYTF

J gene: TRBJ2-3
V gene: TRBV6-2/TRBV6-3
CDR3 protein: CASKLAHTDTQYF

J gene: TRBJ1-1
V gene: TRBV10-2
CDR3 protein: CASSEGTDEAFF

J gene: TRBJ2-5
V gene: TRBV12-3/TRBV12-4
CDR3 protein: CASSIGGQETQYF

J gene: TRBJ2-1
V gene: TRBV7-2
CDR3 protein: CASRRDGYNEQFF

J gene: TRBJ1-1
V gene: TRBV6-4
CDR3 protein: CASSAEGSNTEAFF

J gene: TRBJ1-3
V gene: TRBV20-1
CDR3 protein: CSALPGTGERNTIYF

J gene: TRBJ2-5
V gene: TRBV25-1
CDR3 protein: CASSEWRGLEQETQYF

J gene: TRBJ2-7
V gene: TRBV29-1
CDR3 protein: CSARGGLYEQYF

J gene: TRBJ1-1
V gene: TRBV7-2
CDR3 protein: CASSLWLNTEAFF

J gene: TRBJ2-3
V gene: TRBV5-4
CDR3 protein: CATQVSSPDTQYF

J gene: TRBJ1-4
V gene: TRBV6-5
CDR3 protein: CASGLTGGGEKLFF

J gene: TRBJ1-5
V gene: TRBV2
CDR3 protein: CASSGRDALQPQHF

J gene: TRBJ2-3
V gene: TRBV14
CDR3 protein: CASSQRSQRYTQYF

J gene: TRBJ1-1
V gene: TRBV13
CDR3 protein: CASSRGGEDRNTEAFF

J gene: TRBJ2-1
V gene: TRBV20-1
CDR3 protein: CSAQEVIVPYNEQFF

J gene: TRBJ1-1
V gene: TRBV6-2/TRBV6-3
CDR3 protein: CASSYYTSGRTEAFF

J gene: TRBJ2-7
V gene: TRBV5-1
CDR3 protein: CASSMGLWGELVSDEQYF

J gene: TRBJ2-1
V gene: TRBV6-5
CDR3 protein: CASSPIHKRTYNEQFF

J gene: TRBJ1-5
V gene: TRBV7-9
CDR3 protein: CASSLQGGDQPQHF

J gene: TRBJ2-5
V gene: TRBV29-1
CDR3 protein: CSVEKGAETQYF

J gene: TRBJ1-5
V gene: TRBV11-2
CDR3 protein: CASSPVNSNQPQHF

J gene: TRBJ2-1
V gene: TRBV4-3
CDR3 protein: CASSQGSGLAASSYNEQFF

J gene: TRBJ1-5
V gene: TRBV5-1
CDR3 protein: CASSRDADSNQPQHF

J gene: TRBJ2-7
V gene: TRBV5-1
CDR3 protein: CASSGLPGHGPLEQYF

J gene: TRBJ2-3
V gene: TRBV7-2
CDR3 protein: CASSLMDGTDTQYF

J gene: TRBJ2-7
V gene: TRBV7-2
CDR3 protein: CASSIRGYEQYF

J gene: TRBJ1-5
V gene: TRBV20-1
CDR3 protein: CSAADRVGPQHF

J gene: TRBJ2-5
V gene: TRBV4-1
CDR3 protein: CASSFRGAGGPETQYF

J gene: TRBJ2-7
V gene: TRBV4-1
CDR3 protein: CASSQGARDYEQYF

J gene: TRBJ1-2
V gene: TRBV12-3/TRBV12-4
CDR3 protein: CASSFREGGGYTF

J gene: TRBJ1-1
V gene: TRBV7-2
CDR3 protein: CASSSDWEGTTEAFF

J gene: TRBJ2-3
V gene: TRBV5-1
CDR3 protein: CASSLVISGTDTQYF

J gene: TRBJ2-7
V gene: TRBV20-1
CDR3 protein: CSAPRTSGGGYEQYF

J gene: TRBJ2-3
V gene: TRBV7-3
CDR3 protein: CASSPGVAGVTDTQYF

J gene: TRBJ2-1
V gene: TRBV15
CDR3 protein: CATMGGVNNEQFF

J gene: TRBJ1-1
V gene: TRBV7-2
CDR3 protein: CASSPRPGGNTEAFF

J gene: TRBJ2-7
V gene: TRBV5-1
CDR3 protein: CASSFGYPEAYEQYF

J gene: TRBJ1-1
V gene: TRBV13
CDR3 protein: CASSSGTGGFNTEAFF

J gene: TRBJ1-1
V gene: TRBV7-2
CDR3 protein: CASSLGVVGPEAFF

J gene: TRBJ1-1
V gene: TRBV7-8
CDR3 protein: CASTEGYSQAFF

J gene: TRBJ2-7
V gene: TRBV18
CDR3 protein: CASSPPGDDEQYF

J gene: TRBJ1-2
V gene: TRBV6-1
CDR3 protein: CASSERDNYGYTF

J gene: TRBJ2-6
V gene: TRBV2
CDR3 protein: CASRGTGGSGANVLTF

J gene: TRBJ2-5
V gene: TRBV4-3
CDR3 protein: CASSQGRSETQYF

J gene: TRBJ1-1
V gene: TRBV15
CDR3 protein: CATSRDWTSPEAFF

J gene: TRBJ2-2
V gene: TRBV11-2
CDR3 protein: CASQSYRDRANTGELFF

J gene: TRBJ2-1
V gene: TRBV4-2
CDR3 protein: CASSERQGKGYNEQFF

J gene: TRBJ2-2
V gene: TRBV5-5
CDR3 protein: CASSLETGELFF

J gene: TRBJ2-3
V gene: TRBV6-2/TRBV6-3
CDR3 protein: CASSGRGGADTQYF

J gene: TRBJ2-3
V gene: TRBV5-5
CDR3 protein: CASRFLLLGGHTQYF